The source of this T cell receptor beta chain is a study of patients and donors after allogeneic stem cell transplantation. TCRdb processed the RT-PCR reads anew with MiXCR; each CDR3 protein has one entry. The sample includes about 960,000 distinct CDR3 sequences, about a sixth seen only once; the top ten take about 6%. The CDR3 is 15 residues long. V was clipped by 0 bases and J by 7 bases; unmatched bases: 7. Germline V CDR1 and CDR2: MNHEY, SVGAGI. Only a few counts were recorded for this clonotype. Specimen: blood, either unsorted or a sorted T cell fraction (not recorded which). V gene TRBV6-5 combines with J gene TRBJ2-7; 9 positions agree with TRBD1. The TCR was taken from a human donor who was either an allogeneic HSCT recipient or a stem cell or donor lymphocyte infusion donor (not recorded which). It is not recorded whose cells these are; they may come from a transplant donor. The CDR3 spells CASSYSGTGLGEQYF. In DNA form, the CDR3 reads TGTGCCAGCAGTTACTCCGGGACAGGGTTGGGGGAGCAGTACTTC.